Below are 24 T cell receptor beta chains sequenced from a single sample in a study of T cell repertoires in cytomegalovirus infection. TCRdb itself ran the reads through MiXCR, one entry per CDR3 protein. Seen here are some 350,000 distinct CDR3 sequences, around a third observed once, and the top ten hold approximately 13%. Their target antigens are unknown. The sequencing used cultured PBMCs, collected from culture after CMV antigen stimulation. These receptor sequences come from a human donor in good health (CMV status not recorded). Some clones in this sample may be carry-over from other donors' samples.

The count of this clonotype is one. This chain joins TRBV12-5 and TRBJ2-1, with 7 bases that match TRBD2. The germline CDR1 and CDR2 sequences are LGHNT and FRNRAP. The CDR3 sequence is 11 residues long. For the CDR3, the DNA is TGTGAAGGGAGGGCGGACAATGAGCAGTTCTTC. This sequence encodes CEGRADNEQFF. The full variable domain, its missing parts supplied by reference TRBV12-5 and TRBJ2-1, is DARVTQTPRHKVTEMGQEVTMRCQPILGHNTVFWYRQTMMQGLELLAYFRNRAPLDDSGMPKDRFSAEMPDATLATLKIQPSEPRDSAVYFCEGRADNEQFFGPGTRLTVL.

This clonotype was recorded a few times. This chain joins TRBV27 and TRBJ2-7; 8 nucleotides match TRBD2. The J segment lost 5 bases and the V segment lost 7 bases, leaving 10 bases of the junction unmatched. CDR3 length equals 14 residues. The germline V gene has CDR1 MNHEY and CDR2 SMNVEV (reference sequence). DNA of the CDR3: TGTGCCAGCAATACAGCGGGAGAAAGCCACGAGCAGTACTTC. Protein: CASNTAGESHEQYF.

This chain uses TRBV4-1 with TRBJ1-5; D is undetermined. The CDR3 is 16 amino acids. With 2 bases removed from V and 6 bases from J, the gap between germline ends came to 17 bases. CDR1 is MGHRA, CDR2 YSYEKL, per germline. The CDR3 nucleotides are TGCGCCAGCAGCCAAACGACCGGGCCGGTGGGTCAGCCCCAGCATTTT. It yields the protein CASSQTTGPVGQPQHF.

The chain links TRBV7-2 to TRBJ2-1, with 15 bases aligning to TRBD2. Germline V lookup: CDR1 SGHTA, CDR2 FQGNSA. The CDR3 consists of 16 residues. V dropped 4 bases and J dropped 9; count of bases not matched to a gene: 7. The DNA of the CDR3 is TGTGCCAGCAGCTGGTATGGGACTAGCGGGAGGAGTGAGCAGTTCTTC. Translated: CASSWYGTSGRSEQFF.

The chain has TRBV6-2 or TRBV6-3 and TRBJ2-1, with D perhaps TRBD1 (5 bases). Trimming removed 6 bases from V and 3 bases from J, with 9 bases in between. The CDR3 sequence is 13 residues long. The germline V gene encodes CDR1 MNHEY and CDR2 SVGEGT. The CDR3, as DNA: TGTGCCAGCAGATTCGACAGCTACAATGAGCAGTTCTTC. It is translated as CASRFDSYNEQFF.

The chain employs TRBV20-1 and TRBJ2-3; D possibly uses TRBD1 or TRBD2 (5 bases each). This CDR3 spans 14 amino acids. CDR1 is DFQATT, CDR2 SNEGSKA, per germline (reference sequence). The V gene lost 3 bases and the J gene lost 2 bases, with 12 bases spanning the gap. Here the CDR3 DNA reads TGCAGTGCTAGCCCCGGGACGGCCACAGATACGCAGTATTTT. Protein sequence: CSASPGTATDTQYF.

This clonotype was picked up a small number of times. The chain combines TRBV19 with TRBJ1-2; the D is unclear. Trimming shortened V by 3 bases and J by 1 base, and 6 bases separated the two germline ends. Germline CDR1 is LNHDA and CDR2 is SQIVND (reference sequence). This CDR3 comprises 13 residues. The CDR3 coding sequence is TGTGCCAGTAGTATGGCCCTTAACTATGGCTACACCTTC. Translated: CASSMALNYGYTF.

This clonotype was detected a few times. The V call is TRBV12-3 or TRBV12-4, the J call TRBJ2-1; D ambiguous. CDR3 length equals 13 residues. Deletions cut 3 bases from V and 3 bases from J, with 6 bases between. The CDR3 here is CASSLVVYNEQFF. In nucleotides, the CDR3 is TGTGCCAGCAGTTTGGTGGTCTACAATGAGCAGTTCTTC.

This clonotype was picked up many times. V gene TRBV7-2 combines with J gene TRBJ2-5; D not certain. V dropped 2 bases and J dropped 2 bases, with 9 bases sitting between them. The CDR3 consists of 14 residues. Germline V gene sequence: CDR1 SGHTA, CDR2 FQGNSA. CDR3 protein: CASSLRVSQETQYF. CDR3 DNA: TGTGCCAGCAGCTTACGGGTCAGTCAAGAGACCCAGTACTTC.

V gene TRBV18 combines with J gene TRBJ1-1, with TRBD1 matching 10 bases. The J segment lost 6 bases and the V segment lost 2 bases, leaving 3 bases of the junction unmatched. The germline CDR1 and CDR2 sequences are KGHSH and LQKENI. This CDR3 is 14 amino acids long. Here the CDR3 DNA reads TGTGCCAGCTCACCAGGGACAGGGGAATCTGAAGCTTTCTTT. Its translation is CASSPGTGESEAFF.

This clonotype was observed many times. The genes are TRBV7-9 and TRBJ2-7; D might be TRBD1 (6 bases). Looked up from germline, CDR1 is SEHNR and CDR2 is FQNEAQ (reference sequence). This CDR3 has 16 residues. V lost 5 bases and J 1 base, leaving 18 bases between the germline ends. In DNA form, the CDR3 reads TGTGCCAGCAGCCCGCCCTCGGCCAGGGGATCCTACGAGCAGTACTTC. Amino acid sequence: CASSPPSARGSYEQYF.

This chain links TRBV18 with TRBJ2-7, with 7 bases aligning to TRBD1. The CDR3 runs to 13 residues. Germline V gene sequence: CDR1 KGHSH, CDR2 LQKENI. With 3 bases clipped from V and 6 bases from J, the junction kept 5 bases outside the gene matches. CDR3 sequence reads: CASSPGQGVEQYF. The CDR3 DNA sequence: TGTGCCAGCTCACCCGGGCAGGGGGTCGAGCAGTACTTC. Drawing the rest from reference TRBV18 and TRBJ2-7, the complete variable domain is NAGVMQNPRHLVRRRGQEARLRCSPMKGHSHVYWYRQLPEEGLKFMVYLQKENIIDESGMPKERFSAEFPKEGPSILRIQQVVRGDSAAYFCASSPGQGVEQYFGPGTRLTVT.

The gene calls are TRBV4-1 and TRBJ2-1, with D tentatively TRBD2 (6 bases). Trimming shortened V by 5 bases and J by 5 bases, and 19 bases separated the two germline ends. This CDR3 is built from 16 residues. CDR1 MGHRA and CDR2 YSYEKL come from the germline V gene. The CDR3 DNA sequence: TGCGCCAGCAGCGAACGGATTGCGGCGGGGCACAATGAGCAGTTCTTC. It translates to CASSERIAAGHNEQFF.

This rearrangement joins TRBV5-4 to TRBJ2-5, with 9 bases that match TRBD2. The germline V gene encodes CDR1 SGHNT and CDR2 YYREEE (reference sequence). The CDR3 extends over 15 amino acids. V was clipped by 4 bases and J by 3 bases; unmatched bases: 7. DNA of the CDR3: TGTGCCAGCAGCCTGGGGTCTAGCGGGAAAGAGACCCAGTACTTC. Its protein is CASSLGSSGKETQYF.

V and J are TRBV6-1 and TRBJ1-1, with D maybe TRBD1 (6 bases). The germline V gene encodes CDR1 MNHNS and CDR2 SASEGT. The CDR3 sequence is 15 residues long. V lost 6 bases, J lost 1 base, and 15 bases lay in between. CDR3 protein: CASSQGGAPNTEAFF. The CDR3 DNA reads TGTGCCAGCAGCCAAGGGGGGGCCCCGAACACTGAAGCTTTCTTT.

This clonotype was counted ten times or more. In nucleotides, the CDR3 is TGTGCCAGCAGCACCGGGACAGCCGCCTACGAGCAGTACTTC. Amino acids: CASSTGTAAYEQYF. This chain uses TRBV7-2 with TRBJ2-7; 7 bases are shared with TRBD1. V shed 5 bases, J shed 2 bases, and the junction held 6 bases outside the gene matches. Germline V gene data show CDR1 as SGHTA and CDR2 as FQGNSA. This CDR3 spans 14 amino acids.

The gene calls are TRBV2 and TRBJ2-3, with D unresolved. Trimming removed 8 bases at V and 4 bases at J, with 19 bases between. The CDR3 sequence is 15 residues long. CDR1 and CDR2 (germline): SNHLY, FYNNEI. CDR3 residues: CASAGSLRSADTQYF. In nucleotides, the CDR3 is TGTGCCAGCGCCGGGTCCCTAAGATCGGCAGATACGCAGTATTTT.

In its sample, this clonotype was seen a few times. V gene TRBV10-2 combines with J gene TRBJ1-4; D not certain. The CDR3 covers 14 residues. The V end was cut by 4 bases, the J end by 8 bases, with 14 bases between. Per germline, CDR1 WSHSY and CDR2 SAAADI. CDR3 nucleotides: TGCGCCAGCAGTGTTAGCAGGACTGCGGAAAAACTGTTTTTT. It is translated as CASSVSRTAEKLFF.

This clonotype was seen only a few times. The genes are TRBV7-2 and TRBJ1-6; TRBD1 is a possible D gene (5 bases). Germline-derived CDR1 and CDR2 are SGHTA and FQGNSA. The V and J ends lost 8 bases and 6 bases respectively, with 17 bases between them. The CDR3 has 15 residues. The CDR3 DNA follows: TGTGCCAGCTTCGACTCGGGGACCGGTAATTCACCCCTCCACTTT. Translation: CASFDSGTGNSPLHF.

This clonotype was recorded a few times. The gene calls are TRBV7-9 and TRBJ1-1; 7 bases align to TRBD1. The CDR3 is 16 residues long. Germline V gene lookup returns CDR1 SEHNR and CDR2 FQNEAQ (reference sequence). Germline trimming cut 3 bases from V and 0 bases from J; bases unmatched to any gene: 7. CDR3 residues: CASSFPRGRMNTEAFF. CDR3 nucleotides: TGTGCCAGCAGCTTTCCGAGGGGGCGTATGAACACTGAAGCTTTCTTT. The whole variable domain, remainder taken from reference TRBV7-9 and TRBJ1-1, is DTGVSQNPRHKITKRGQNVTFRCDPISEHNRLYWYRQTLGQGPEFLTYFQNEAQLEKSRLLSDRFSAERPKGSFSTLEIQRTEQGDSAMYLCASSFPRGRMNTEAFFGQGTRLTVV.

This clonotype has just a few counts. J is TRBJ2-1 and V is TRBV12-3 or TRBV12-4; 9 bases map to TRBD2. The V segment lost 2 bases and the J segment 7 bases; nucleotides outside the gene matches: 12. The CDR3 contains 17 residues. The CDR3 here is CASSLSRGREGRNEQFF. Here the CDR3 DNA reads TGTGCCAGCAGTTTAAGTCGTGGGCGGGAGGGCCGGAATGAGCAGTTCTTC.

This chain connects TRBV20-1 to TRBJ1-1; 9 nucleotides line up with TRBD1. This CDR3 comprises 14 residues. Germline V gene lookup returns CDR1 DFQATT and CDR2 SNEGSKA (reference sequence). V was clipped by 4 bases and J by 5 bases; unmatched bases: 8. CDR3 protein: CSAIPGQGRTEAFF. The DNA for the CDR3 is TGCAGTGCTATACCGGGACAGGGCAGGACTGAAGCTTTCTTT.

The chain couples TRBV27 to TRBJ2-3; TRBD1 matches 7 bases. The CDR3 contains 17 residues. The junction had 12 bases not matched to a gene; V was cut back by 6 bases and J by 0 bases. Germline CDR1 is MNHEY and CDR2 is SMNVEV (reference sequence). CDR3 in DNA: TGTGCCAGCAGCCGGGAAGGGGGCAGGCCTAGCACAGATACGCAGTATTTT. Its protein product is CASSREGGRPSTDTQYF.

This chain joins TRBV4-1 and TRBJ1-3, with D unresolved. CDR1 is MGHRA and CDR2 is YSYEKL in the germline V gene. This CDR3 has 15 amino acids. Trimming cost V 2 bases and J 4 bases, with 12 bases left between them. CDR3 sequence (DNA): TGCGCCAGCAGCCAACCTATTTCCCCCGGAAACACCATATATTTT. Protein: CASSQPISPGNTIYF.